This T cell receptor beta chain was sequenced in a study of identical twins. TCRdb used MiXCR to reprocess the 5' RACE reads, holding one entry per CDR3 protein. The profile shows approximately 210,000 distinct CDR3 sequences, 9.4% of them singletons. As concerns this clonotype: The antigen remains undetermined.

Study results and limitations: Out-of-frame TCR alpha sharing in monozygotic twins exceeded recombination model predictions. For zero-insertion analyses, partial confounding could come from invariant MAIT and iNKT cells. Rather than following the same donors, the conclusions depended on cross-sectional statistical analysis.

The V end lost 7 bases, the J end lost 0 bases, and 1 base lay between the germline ends. Germline CDR1 is MDHEN and CDR2 is SYDVKM. This CDR3 is 12 amino acids long. The TCR comes from a woman aged 18-29 years in good health. Sequencing input: memory (CD45RO+) T cells sorted from blood. J is TRBJ1-6 and V is TRBV28; D gene uncertain. CDR3 DNA sequence: TGTGCCAGCAACTCCTATAATTCACCCCTCCACTTT. Its translation is CASNSYNSPLHF.